This T cell receptor (beta chain) came from a study of CD8 T cells in ankylosing spondylitis. Study observations and caveats: Some of these motif variants have turned up before, in reports on reactive arthritis synovial fluid and blood. The authors reported significant enrichment of disease-linked clones in matched ankylosing spondylitis synovial fluid.

About this clonotype itself: The antigen is not known.

V was cut by 2 bases and J by 4 bases, with 16 bases left in between. Germline-derived CDR1 and CDR2 are SGHTA and FQGNSA. CDR3 length: 16 amino acids. Using its own MiXCR run on the 5' RACE reads, TCRdb lists one record per CDR3 protein. The data contain 35,000 to 45,000 distinct CDR3 sequences, about 10% of them singletons. The chain uses TRBV7-2 and TRBJ2-3; D perhaps matches TRBD2 (5 bases). Sequencing was carried out using blood, either unsorted or a sorted T cell fraction (not recorded which). The receptor was derived from a male donor with ankylosing spondylitis or in good health (not recorded which). The CDR3 region is CASSLRAGLGADTQYF. The CDR3 region has the DNA TGTGCCAGCAGCTTACGGGCCGGACTGGGCGCAGATACGCAGTATTTT.